This T cell receptor (beta chain) was identified in a study of response to subunit inactivated influenza vaccine. Study outcomes and limitations: The authors offered the suggestion that each seasonal influenza vaccination recruits few new T cells.

Concerning this clonotype itself: Its specificity is not known.

Looked up from germline, CDR1 is DFQATT and CDR2 is SNEGSKA (reference sequence). The CDR3 runs 16 residues. MiXCR was run by TCRdb on the RT-PCR reads, yielding one entry per CDR3 protein. The data hold hundreds of thousands of distinct CDR3 sequences, with approximately 14% observed a single time. This TCR came from a man between 45 and 60 years old who received an inactivated influenza vaccine. The chain couples TRBV20-1 to TRBJ2-1, with D maybe TRBD1 (6 bases). The sequencing here drew on PBMCs from blood, taken roughly 12 days after vaccination. CDR3 sequence reads: CASRGQGSSSYNEQFF. Written as DNA, the CDR3 is TGCGCTTCTCGGGGCCAGGGGTCGAGCTCCTACAATGAGCAGTTCTTC.